This entry concerns a single T cell receptor (beta chain). The data are from a study of control samples from healthy donors and cancer patients. The CDR3 length is 12 residues. Per germline, CDR1 MNHEY and CDR2 SMNVEV (reference sequence). The ends lost 6 bases at V and 4 bases at J; junction bases unmatched: 2. The assay was immunoSEQ multiplex PCR, and TCRdb's table has in-frame clones only and misses some. The sample carries about 83,000 clones, about nine tenths recorded once. This chain uses TRBV27 with TRBJ1-2; 7 bases agree with TRBD1. This receptor was taken from a man aged 30-40 years in good health. The material sequenced was blood. CDR3 DNA sequence: TGTGCCAGCAGGGACAGGTTCTATGGCTACACCTTC. This encodes CASRDRFYGYTF.